Presented here are 15 T cell receptor beta chains from one specimen sequenced in a study of T cell repertoires in cytomegalovirus infection. MiXCR, run by TCRdb on the reads, gives a single entry per CDR3 protein. The sample carries hundreds of thousands of distinct CDR3 sequences, around 32% recorded once. The antigens for these receptors are not known. The sequences come from cultured PBMCs, collected from culture after CMV antigen stimulation. These receptors came from a human donor in good health (CMV status not recorded). Some clones in this sample may be carry-over from other donors' samples.

This clonotype was recorded a few times. V is TRBV6-5 and J is TRBJ1-1, with 8 bases that match TRBD1. The germline gives CDR1 MNHEY, CDR2 SVGAGI. Trimming took 2 bases from V and 4 from J; bases not matched to a gene: 12. This CDR3 is 17 amino acids long. The CDR3 bases are TGTGCCAGCAGTTACGCGAGGGGTGGACAGGGACGCACTGAAGCTTTCTTT. It translates to CASSYARGGQGRTEAFF.

V is TRBV18 and J is TRBJ2-1; D possibly corresponds to TRBD1 (5 bases). The length of the CDR3 is 15 residues. From germline, CDR1 is KGHSH and CDR2 LQKENI. The V and J ends lost 0 bases and 5 bases respectively, with 11 bases between them. The CDR3 DNA follows: TGTGCCAGCTCACCACCCCTAGGACAAGACAATGAGCAGTTCTTC. It codes for CASSPPLGQDNEQFF.

This clonotype has at least ten counts. The CDR3 DNA reads TGTGCCAGCAGCCTTATCGCCGGTGAGAACACTGAAGCTTTCTTT. Protein: CASSLIAGENTEAFF. This chain uses TRBV7-2 with TRBJ1-1; D call uncertain. V dropped 5 bases and J dropped 1 base, with 14 bases sitting between them. This CDR3 has 15 amino acids. CDR1 SGHTA and CDR2 FQGNSA come from the germline V gene.

This clonotype was seen more than once but under ten times. The chain recombines TRBV24-1 with TRBJ1-1; a possible D gene is TRBD1 (5 bases). CDR3 length: 15 amino acids. Deletions cut 7 bases from V and 0 bases from J, with 14 bases between. Germline V lookup: CDR1 KGHDR, CDR2 SFDVKD. CDR3 sequence: CATSQGGSLNTEAFF. DNA for the CDR3: TGTGCCACCAGCCAGGGCGGCAGCTTGAACACTGAAGCTTTCTTT.

This clonotype has only a few counts. This chain joins TRBV27 and TRBJ1-1; the D gene is possibly TRBD1 (5 bases). The CDR3 is 14 amino acids. Deletions cut 6 bases from V and 4 bases from J, with 15 bases between. Germline V gene data show CDR1 as MNHEY and CDR2 as SMNVEV (reference sequence). CDR3 DNA sequence: TGTGCCAGCAGCCGTACGCCCGGGGGCACTGAAGCTTTCTTT. It codes for CASSRTPGGTEAFF.

The DNA of the CDR3 is TGTGCCAGCCGGGAGGGGATACGGGGATCAAACTATGGCTACACCTTC. It is translated as CASREGIRGSNYGYTF. This sequence joins TRBV27 and TRBJ1-2; tentative D call: TRBD1 (5 bases). The CDR3 has 16 amino acids. V was shortened by 8 bases and J by 2 bases, with 21 bases between the two germline ends. Germline V gives CDR1 MNHEY, CDR2 SMNVEV (reference sequence).

This sequence joins TRBV5-1 and TRBJ2-5, with D maybe TRBD2 (6 bases). V was pared by 5 bases and J by 2 bases, with 16 bases between. The CDR3 has 15 residues. Germline CDR1 SGHRS, CDR2 YFSETQ. In DNA, the CDR3 is TGCGCCAGCAGTGAAATCGGGGGAACACAAGAGACCCAGTACTTC. Residues: CASSEIGGTQETQYF.

Many counts were recorded for this clonotype. The chain uses TRBV7-2 and TRBJ1-3; a possible D gene is TRBD1 (6 bases). CDR3 length equals 15 residues. Germline V CDR1 and CDR2: SGHTA, FQGNSA. The V end lost 6 bases, the J end lost 4 bases, and 16 bases lay between the germline ends. CDR3 nucleotides: TGTGCCAGCAGTCGACAACAGGGACCGGGAAACACCATATATTTT. Translating gives CASSRQQGPGNTIYF.

As DNA, the CDR3 is TGTGCCAGCAGCCCCGGGGTAGCTGAAGCTTTCTTT. Its protein is CASSPGVAEAFF. J is TRBJ1-1 and V is TRBV5-5; D unresolved. The CDR3 loop spans 12 amino acids. Germline V gene lookup returns CDR1 SGHKS and CDR2 YYEKEE (reference sequence). The V and J ends lost 4 bases and 6 bases respectively, with 10 bases between them.

The V and J genes are TRBV27 and TRBJ1-5, with TRBD1 matching over 11 bases. The germline CDR1 and CDR2 sequences are MNHEY and SMNVEV (reference sequence). The junction had 8 bases not matched to a gene; V was cut back by 2 bases and J by 5 bases. The CDR3 is 17 amino acids. The CDR3 region has the DNA TGTGCCAGCAGTTTACGTCGGACAGGGGGCGCGTATCAGCCCCAGCATTTT. Protein: CASSLRRTGGAYQPQHF.

The CDR3 sequence: CASSYDFQETQYF. Written as DNA, the CDR3 is TGTGCCAGCAGCTACGATTTCCAAGAGACCCAGTACTTC. V usage is TRBV11-2 and J usage is TRBJ2-5; no firm D call. Per the germline V gene, CDR1 is SGHAT and CDR2 is FQNNGV. The CDR3 spans 13 residues. V lost 4 bases and J 1 base, leaving 7 bases between the germline ends. Based on the CDR3 plus reference TRBV11-2 and TRBJ2-5, the full variable domain is EAGVAQSPRYKIIEKRQSVAFWCNPISGHATLYWYQQILGQGPKLLIQFQNNGVVDDSQLPKDRFSAERLKGVDSTLKIQPAKLEDSAVYLCASSYDFQETQYFGPGTRLLVL.

A few counts support this clonotype. CDR3 sequence (DNA): TGTGCCAGCAGCTTAGCGTCGGAGACTAGGAAGTATTTT. This sequence encodes CASSLASETRKYF. This chain joins TRBV7-8 and TRBJ2-3; D might be TRBD2 (6 bases). The ends were cut back, 0 bases at V and 13 bases at J, with 14 bases in the middle. The CDR3 loop spans 13 amino acids. Germline V gene lookup returns CDR1 SGHVS and CDR2 FQNEAQ.

Ten or more counts support this clonotype. The gene calls are TRBV7-2 and TRBJ1-1; unclear D gene. This CDR3 contains 14 residues. Between the trimmed V and J ends, which lost 7 bases and 0 bases, there was a span of 12 bases. The germline gives CDR1 SGHTA, CDR2 FQGNSA. The CDR3 nucleotides read TGTGCCAGCACCGAAGGCCTTTTGAACACTGAAGCTTTCTTT. Amino acids: CASTEGLLNTEAFF.

Only a few counts were recorded for this clonotype. The gene calls are TRBV12-3 or TRBV12-4 and TRBJ2-7; D is possibly TRBD2 (7 bases). The CDR3 sequence is 12 residues long. Trimming removed 5 bases at V and 7 bases at J, with 12 bases between. CDR3 coding DNA: TGTGCCAGCAGTGGGGGGGGGCATGAGCAGTACTTC. Its protein is CASSGGGHEQYF.

This clonotype was detected a few times. V gene TRBV20-1 combines with J gene TRBJ2-7; 7 bases agree with TRBD2. The CDR3 totals 14 residues. The ends lost 0 bases at V and 3 bases at J; junction bases unmatched: 5. CDR1 is DFQATT and CDR2 is SNEGSKA in the germline V gene (reference sequence). The CDR3 sequence: CSARESGTFYEQYF. The CDR3 nucleotides read TGCAGTGCTAGAGAGAGCGGGACTTTCTACGAGCAGTACTTC.